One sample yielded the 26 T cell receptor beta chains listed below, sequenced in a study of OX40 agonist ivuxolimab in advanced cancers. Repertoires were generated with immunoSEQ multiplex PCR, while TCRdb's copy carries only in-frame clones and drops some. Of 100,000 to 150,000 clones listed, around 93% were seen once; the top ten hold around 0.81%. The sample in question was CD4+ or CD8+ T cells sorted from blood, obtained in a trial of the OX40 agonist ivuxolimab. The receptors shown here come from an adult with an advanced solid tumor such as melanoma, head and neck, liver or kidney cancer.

This chain's CDR3 is CASSSSRAGVVGTEAFF. In DNA form, the CDR3 reads TGTGCCAGCTCATCCTCTCGCGCAGGGGTCGTGGGCACTGAAGCTTTCTTT. This chain links TRBV18 with TRBJ1-1; D is possibly TRBD1 (6 bases). The CDR3 is 17 residues long. Trimming pared 5 bases from V and 4 bases from J, leaving 23 bases between. Germline CDR1 reads KGHSH; CDR2 reads LQKENI. The whole variable domain, filled in from reference TRBV18 and TRBJ1-1, reads NAGVMQNPRHLVRRRGQEARLRCSPMKGHSHVYWYRQLPEEGLKFMVYLQKENIIDESGMPKERFSAEFPKEGPSILRIQQVVRGDSAAYFCASSSSRAGVVGTEAFFGQGTRLTVV.

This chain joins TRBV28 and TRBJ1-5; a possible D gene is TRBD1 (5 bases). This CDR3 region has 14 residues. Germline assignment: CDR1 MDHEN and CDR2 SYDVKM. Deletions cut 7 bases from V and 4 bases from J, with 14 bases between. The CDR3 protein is CASTWGSQNQPQHF. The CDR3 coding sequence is TGTGCCAGCACCTGGGGCAGTCAGAATCAGCCCCAGCATTTT.

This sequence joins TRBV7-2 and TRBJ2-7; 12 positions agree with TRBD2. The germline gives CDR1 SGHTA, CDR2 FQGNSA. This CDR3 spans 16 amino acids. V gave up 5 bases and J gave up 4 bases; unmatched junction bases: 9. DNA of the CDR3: TGTGCCAGCAGCCCAAGGACTAGCGGGATTTCGTACGAGCAGTACTTC. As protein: CASSPRTSGISYEQYF.

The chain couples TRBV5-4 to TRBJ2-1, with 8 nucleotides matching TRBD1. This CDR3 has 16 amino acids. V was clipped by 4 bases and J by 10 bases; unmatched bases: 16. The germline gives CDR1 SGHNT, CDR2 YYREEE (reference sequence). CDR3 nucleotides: TGTGCCAGCAGCCCTGGGACAGGCCCCTCGTACCGGGAGCAGTTCTTC. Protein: CASSPGTGPSYREQFF.

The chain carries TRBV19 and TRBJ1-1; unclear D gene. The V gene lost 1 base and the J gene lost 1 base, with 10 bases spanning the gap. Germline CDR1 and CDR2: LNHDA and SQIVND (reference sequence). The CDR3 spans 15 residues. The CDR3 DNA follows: TGTGCCAGTAGTATAGGTCGGGCACCGAACACTGAAGCTTTCTTT. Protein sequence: CASSIGRAPNTEAFF.

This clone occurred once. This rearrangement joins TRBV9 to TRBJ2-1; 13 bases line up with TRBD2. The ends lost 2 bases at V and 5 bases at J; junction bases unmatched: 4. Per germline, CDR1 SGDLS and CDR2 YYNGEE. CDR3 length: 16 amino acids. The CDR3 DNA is TGTGCCAGCAGCGTCAGGGGACTAGCGGGACACAATGAGCAGTTCTTC. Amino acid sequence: CASSVRGLAGHNEQFF.

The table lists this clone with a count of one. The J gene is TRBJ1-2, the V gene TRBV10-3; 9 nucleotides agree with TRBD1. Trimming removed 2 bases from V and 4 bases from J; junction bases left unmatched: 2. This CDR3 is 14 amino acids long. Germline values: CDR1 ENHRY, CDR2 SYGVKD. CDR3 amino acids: CAISEGQGSYGYTF. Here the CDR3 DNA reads TGTGCCATCAGTGAGGGACAGGGGAGCTATGGCTACACCTTC.

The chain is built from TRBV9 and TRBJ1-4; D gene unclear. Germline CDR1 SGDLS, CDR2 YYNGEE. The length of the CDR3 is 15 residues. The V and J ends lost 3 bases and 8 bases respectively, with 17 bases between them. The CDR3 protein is CASSAASAYGEKLFF. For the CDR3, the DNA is TGTGCCAGCAGCGCTGCCAGCGCGTACGGGGAAAAACTGTTTTTT.

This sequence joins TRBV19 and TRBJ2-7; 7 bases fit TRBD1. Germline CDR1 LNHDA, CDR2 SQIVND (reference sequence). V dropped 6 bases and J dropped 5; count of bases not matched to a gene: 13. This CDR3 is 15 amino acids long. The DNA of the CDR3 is TGTGCCAGTAGCCCCCGGGACAGCAAAGGGGACGAGCAGTACTTC. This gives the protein CASSPRDSKGDEQYF. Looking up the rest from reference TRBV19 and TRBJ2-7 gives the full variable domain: DGGITQSPKYLFRKEGQNVTLSCEQNLNHDAMYWYRQDPGQGLRLIYYSQIVNDFQKGDIAEGYSVSREKKESFPLTVTSAQKNPTAFYLCASSPRDSKGDEQYFGPGTRLTVT.

CDR3 coding DNA: TGTGCCAGCAGCGCCAGGGATCAGCGGGCTAACTATGGCTACACCTTC. This encodes CASSARDQRANYGYTF. The rearrangement links TRBV9 to TRBJ1-2; possible D gene TRBD1, 5 bases. This CDR3 region has 16 residues. V was pared by 3 bases and J by 0 bases, with 15 bases between. CDR1 is SGDLS, CDR2 YYNGEE, per germline.

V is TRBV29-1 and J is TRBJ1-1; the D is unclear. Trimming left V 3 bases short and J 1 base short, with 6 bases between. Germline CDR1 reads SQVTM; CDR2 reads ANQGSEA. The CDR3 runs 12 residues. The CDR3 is CSVDLQNTEAFF. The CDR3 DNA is TGCAGCGTTGATCTGCAGAACACTGAAGCTTTCTTT.

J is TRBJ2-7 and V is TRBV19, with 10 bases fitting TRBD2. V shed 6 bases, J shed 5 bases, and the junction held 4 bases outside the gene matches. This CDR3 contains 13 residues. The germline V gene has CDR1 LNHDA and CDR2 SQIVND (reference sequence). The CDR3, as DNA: TGTGCCAGTAGGGCTAGCGGGAGCCACGAGCAGTACTTC. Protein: CASRASGSHEQYF.

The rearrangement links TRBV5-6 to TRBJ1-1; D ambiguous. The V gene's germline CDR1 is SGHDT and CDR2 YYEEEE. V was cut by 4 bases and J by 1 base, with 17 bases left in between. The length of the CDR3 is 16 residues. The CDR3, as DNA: TGTGCCAGCAGCGGGAAGAGGCAATTCCAGAACACTGAAGCTTTCTTT. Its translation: CASSGKRQFQNTEAFF.

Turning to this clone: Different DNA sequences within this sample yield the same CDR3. CDR3 DNA: TGTGCCAGTTTGCGGGCCAAAATCTATGGCTACACCTTC. It yields the protein CASLRAKIYGYTF. V gene TRBV6-1 combines with J gene TRBJ1-2; D is undetermined. CDR3 length: 13 amino acids. Trimming took 9 bases from V and 4 from J, leaving 15 bases between them. CDR1 is MNHNS, CDR2 SASEGT, per germline.

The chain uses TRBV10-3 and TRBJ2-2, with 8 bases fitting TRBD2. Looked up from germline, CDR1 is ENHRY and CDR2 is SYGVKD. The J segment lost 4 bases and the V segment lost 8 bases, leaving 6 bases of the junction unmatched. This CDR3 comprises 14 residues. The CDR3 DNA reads TGTGCCATCCAAAACGGGAGGGCCACCGGGGAGCTGTTTTTT. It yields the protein CAIQNGRATGELFF.

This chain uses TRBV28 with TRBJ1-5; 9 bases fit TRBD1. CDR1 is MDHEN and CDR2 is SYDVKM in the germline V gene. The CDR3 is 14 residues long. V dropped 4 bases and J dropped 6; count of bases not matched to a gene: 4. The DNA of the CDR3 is TGTGCCAGCAGTTCCACAGGGGGCGTTCAGCCCCAGCATTTT. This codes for CASSSTGGVQPQHF.

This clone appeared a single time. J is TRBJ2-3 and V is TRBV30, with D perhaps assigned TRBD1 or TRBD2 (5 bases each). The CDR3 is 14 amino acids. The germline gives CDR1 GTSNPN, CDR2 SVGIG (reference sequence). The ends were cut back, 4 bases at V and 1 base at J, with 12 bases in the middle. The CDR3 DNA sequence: TGTGCCTGGATTTGGGGGTCCGGCACAGATACGCAGTATTTT. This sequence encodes CAWIWGSGTDTQYF.

The CDR3 sequence is CASSQWDREYEQYF. The CDR3 DNA reads as TGTGCCAGCAGCCAATGGGACAGGGAATACGAGCAGTACTTC. This rearrangement joins TRBV7-9 to TRBJ2-7; 9 nucleotides match TRBD1. This CDR3 contains 14 residues. The J segment lost 4 bases and the V segment lost 5 bases, leaving 6 bases of the junction unmatched. In germline, CDR1 is SEHNR, CDR2 FQNEAQ (reference sequence). The whole variable domain, filled in from reference TRBV7-9 and TRBJ2-7, reads DTGVSQNPRHKITKRGQNVTFRCDPISEHNRLYWYRQTLGQGPEFLTYFQNEAQLEKSRLLSDRFSAERPKGSFSTLEIQRTEQGDSAMYLCASSQWDREYEQYFGPGTRLTVT.

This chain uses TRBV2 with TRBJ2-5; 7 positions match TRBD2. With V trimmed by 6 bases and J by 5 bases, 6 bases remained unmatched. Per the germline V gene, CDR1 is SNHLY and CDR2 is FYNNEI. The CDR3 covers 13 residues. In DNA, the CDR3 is TGTGCCAGCAGCGACCTCGGGGGGGAGACCCAGTACTTC. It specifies CASSDLGGETQYF.

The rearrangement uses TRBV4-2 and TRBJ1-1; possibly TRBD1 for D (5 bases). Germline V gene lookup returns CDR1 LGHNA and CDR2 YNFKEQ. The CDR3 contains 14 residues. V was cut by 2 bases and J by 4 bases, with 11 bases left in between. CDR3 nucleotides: TGTGCCAGCAGCCAACGGGGGAGCCCCACTGAAGCTTTCTTT. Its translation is CASSQRGSPTEAFF.

As DNA, the CDR3 is TGTGCCAGCAGCCAATCGGGACACCGAGGGCCGAGCTCCTACGAGCAGTACTTC. Amino acids: CASSQSGHRGPSSYEQYF. The chain is built from TRBV14 and TRBJ2-7; a weak D match, TRBD1 (6 bases). Between the trimmed V and J ends, which lost 2 bases and 0 bases, there was a span of 20 bases. Germline assignment: CDR1 SGHDN and CDR2 FVKESK. This CDR3 contains 18 residues.

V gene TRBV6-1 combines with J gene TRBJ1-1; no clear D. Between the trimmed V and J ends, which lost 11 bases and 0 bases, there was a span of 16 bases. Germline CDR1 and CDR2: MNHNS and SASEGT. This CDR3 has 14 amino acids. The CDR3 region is CAGNHGRLNTEAFF. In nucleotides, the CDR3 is TGTGCCGGTAACCATGGACGCCTGAACACTGAAGCTTTCTTT.

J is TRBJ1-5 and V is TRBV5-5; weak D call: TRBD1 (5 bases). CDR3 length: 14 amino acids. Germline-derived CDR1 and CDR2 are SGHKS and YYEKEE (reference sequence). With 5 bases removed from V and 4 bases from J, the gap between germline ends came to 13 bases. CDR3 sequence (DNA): TGTGCCAGCAGTTCTGACAGCCCTAATCAGCCCCAGCATTTT. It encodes CASSSDSPNQPQHF.

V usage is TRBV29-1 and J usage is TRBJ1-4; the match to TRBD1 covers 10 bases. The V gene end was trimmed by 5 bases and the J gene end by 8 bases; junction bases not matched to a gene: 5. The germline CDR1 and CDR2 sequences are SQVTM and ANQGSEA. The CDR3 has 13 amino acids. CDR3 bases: TGCAGCGTTCCCGGGACAGGGGACGAAAAACTGTTTTTT. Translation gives CSVPGTGDEKLFF.

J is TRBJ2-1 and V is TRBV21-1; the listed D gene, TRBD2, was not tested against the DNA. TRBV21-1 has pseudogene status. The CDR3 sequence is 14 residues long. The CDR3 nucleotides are TGTGCCAGCAGCAAAAACCGCGGGGGCAATGAGCAGTTCTTC. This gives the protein CASSKNRGGNEQFF.

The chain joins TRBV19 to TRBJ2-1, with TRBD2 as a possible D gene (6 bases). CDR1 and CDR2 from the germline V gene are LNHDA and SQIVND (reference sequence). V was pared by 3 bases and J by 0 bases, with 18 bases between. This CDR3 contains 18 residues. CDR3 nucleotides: TGTGCCAGTAGTATTCGGGACTTGGTCGGGAGCTCCTACAATGAGCAGTTCTTC. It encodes CASSIRDLVGSSYNEQFF.